A selection of T cell receptor beta chains follows, all from one sample in a study of shared clonotypes between healthy human individuals. Measured with immunoSEQ multiplex PCR; TCRdb has only the in-frame clones, and not every one. The data contain over a million clones, more than 60% of them seen just once; the ten biggest clones take up around 1.4%. Sequencing was performed on memory CD4+ T cells sorted from blood. The source of these receptors is a man between 18 and 35 years old in good health. The CDR3 runs from the conserved cysteine through the conserved F or W. Fields, in order: J gene, clone size, V gene, D gene, CDR3 DNA, CDR3 protein. The D gene is left open where the match is weak. Expanded clones are given a class, and other clones once, few, many or no size at all.

j_gene: TRBJ1-1
abundance: few
v_gene: TRBV6-6
d_gene: -
CDR3nt: TGTGCCAGCAGCGAGGGAGGTGTAGCTTTCTTT
CDR3aa: CASSEGGVAFF

j_gene: TRBJ1-6
abundance: -
v_gene: TRBV10-3
d_gene: -
CDR3nt: TGTGCCAACGCACAGGACCCAGGAAATTCACCCCTCCACTTT
CDR3aa: CANAQDPGNSPLHF

j_gene: TRBJ2-7
abundance: -
v_gene: TRBV29-1
d_gene: -
CDR3nt: TGCAGCGTTTATGGACAGCGCTCCTACGAGCAGTACTTC
CDR3aa: CSVYGQRSYEQYF

j_gene: TRBJ2-7
abundance: -
v_gene: TRBV29-1
d_gene: TRBD1
CDR3nt: TGCAGCGTCGGACAGGGAACCTACGAGCAGTACTTC
CDR3aa: CSVGQGTYEQYF

j_gene: TRBJ1-1
abundance: -
v_gene: TRBV5-6
d_gene: -
CDR3nt: TGTGCCAGCAGCAAAACGGGGGGACCTATGAACACTGAAGCTTTCTTT
CDR3aa: CASSKTGGPMNTEAFF

j_gene: TRBJ2-5
abundance: -
v_gene: TRBV7-9
d_gene: TRBD2
CDR3nt: TGTGCCAGCAGCCAATTAGCGGGACAACAAGAGACCCAGTACTTC
CDR3aa: CASSQLAGQQETQYF

j_gene: TRBJ1-6
abundance: -
v_gene: TRBV30
d_gene: -
CDR3nt: TGTGCCGCAAACAGGTTTGAGAATTCACCCCTCCACTTT
CDR3aa: CAANRFENSPLHF

j_gene: TRBJ1-1
abundance: -
v_gene: TRBV5-4
d_gene: TRBD1
CDR3nt: TGTGCCAGCAGCTTGGGCCTAGGACAGGTGAACACTGAAGCTTTCTTT
CDR3aa: CASSLGLGQVNTEAFF

j_gene: TRBJ2-7
abundance: -
v_gene: TRBV4-2
d_gene: TRBD2
CDR3nt: TGTGCCAGTTCCGCCAGATTGGGGGGGGAGAGCGAGCAGTACTTC
CDR3aa: CASSARLGGESEQYF

j_gene: TRBJ1-2
abundance: -
v_gene: TRBV9
d_gene: -
CDR3nt: TGTGCCAGCAGCGTAGACATCGGCTATGGCTACACCTTC
CDR3aa: CASSVDIGYGYTF

j_gene: TRBJ2-7
abundance: -
v_gene: TRBV30
d_gene: -
CDR3nt: TGTGCCTGGAGAACATGGAGCGGTGTGGTAAGCGAGCAGTACTTC
CDR3aa: CAWRTWSGVVSEQYF

j_gene: TRBJ2-3
abundance: once
v_gene: TRBV18
d_gene: -
CDR3nt: TGTGCCAGCTCACCTGGTTTACAGGGTAAGGCGACAGATACGCAGTATTTT
CDR3aa: CASSPGLQGKATDTQYF

j_gene: TRBJ2-3
abundance: -
v_gene: TRBV6-4
d_gene: -
CDR3nt: TGTGCCAGCAGTGAAAACATCGCAGATACGCAGTATTTT
CDR3aa: CASSENIADTQYF

j_gene: TRBJ1-2
abundance: -
v_gene: TRBV28
d_gene: -
CDR3nt: TGTGCCAGCAGTATGGCAACACGGGGGAATGGCTACACCTTC
CDR3aa: CASSMATRGNGYTF

j_gene: TRBJ2-1
abundance: -
v_gene: TRBV29-1
d_gene: TRBD2
CDR3nt: TGCAGCGTTTGGGGACTAGCGGGAGTCTACAATGAGCAGTTCTTC
CDR3aa: CSVWGLAGVYNEQFF

j_gene: TRBJ2-2
abundance: -
v_gene: TRBV6-5
d_gene: -
CDR3nt: TGTGCCAGCAGTTCCCCCCCGGATAACACCGGGGAGCTGTTTTTT
CDR3aa: CASSSPPDNTGELFF

j_gene: TRBJ1-1
abundance: -
v_gene: TRBV18
d_gene: -
CDR3nt: TGTGCCAGCTCACCCTTAGGGAACACTGAAGCTTTCTTT
CDR3aa: CASSPLGNTEAFF

j_gene: TRBJ2-7
abundance: -
v_gene: TRBV4-1
d_gene: TRBD1
CDR3nt: TGCGCCAGCAGCCAAGCCCAACCGGGACAGGGCTACGAGCAGTACTTC
CDR3aa: CASSQAQPGQGYEQYF

j_gene: TRBJ2-5
abundance: -
v_gene: TRBV10-3
d_gene: TRBD1
CDR3nt: TGTGCCACCGGGACAGGCGTACAAGAGACCCAGTACTTC
CDR3aa: CATGTGVQETQYF

j_gene: TRBJ1-1
abundance: -
v_gene: TRBV30
d_gene: TRBD1
CDR3nt: TGTGCCTGGAAGGAAGGCAGGGGGCCGACCGAAGCTTTCTTT
CDR3aa: CAWKEGRGPTEAFF

j_gene: TRBJ2-7
abundance: few
v_gene: TRBV30
d_gene: TRBD1
CDR3nt: TGTGCCTGGATTGACAGGGGTTACGAGCAGTACTTC
CDR3aa: CAWIDRGYEQYF

j_gene: TRBJ2-6
abundance: -
v_gene: TRBV2
d_gene: -
CDR3nt: TGTGCCAGCTCAAACTCTGGGGCCAACGTCCTGACTTTC
CDR3aa: CASSNSGANVLTF

j_gene: TRBJ2-5
abundance: -
v_gene: TRBV28
d_gene: TRBD1
CDR3nt: TGTGCCAGCAGTAAGACAGGGGGAGGGCCAGAGACCCAGTACTTC
CDR3aa: CASSKTGGGPETQYF

j_gene: TRBJ1-2
abundance: once
v_gene: TRBV5-1
d_gene: TRBD1
CDR3nt: TGCGCCAGCAGCGGGACTCCGGGACAGGGATTTGGCTACACCTTC
CDR3aa: CASSGTPGQGFGYTF

j_gene: TRBJ2-2
abundance: -
v_gene: TRBV4-3
d_gene: -
CDR3nt: TGCGCCAGCAGCCAAGACCGCTGGGTAAACACCGGGGAGCTGTTTTTT
CDR3aa: CASSQDRWVNTGELFF

j_gene: TRBJ2-3
abundance: -
v_gene: TRBV30
d_gene: -
CDR3nt: TGTGCCTGGATGAAGCCCGTCGGGGGTTTTTCAGATACGCAGTATTTT
CDR3aa: CAWMKPVGGFSDTQYF

j_gene: TRBJ2-2
abundance: -
v_gene: TRBV4-3
d_gene: -
CDR3nt: TGCGCCAGCAGCCAAGTAGAGGGCACCGGGGAGCTGTTTTTT
CDR3aa: CASSQVEGTGELFF

j_gene: TRBJ1-2
abundance: -
v_gene: TRBV4-3
d_gene: TRBD1
CDR3nt: TGCGCCAGCAGCCAAGACCACAGGGGGCTCGATGGCTACACCTTC
CDR3aa: CASSQDHRGLDGYTF

j_gene: TRBJ2-1
abundance: once
v_gene: TRBV6-6
d_gene: TRBD2
CDR3nt: TGTGCCAGCAGAAGAAGAGCCGGGACTAAGATCCATGAGCAGTTCTTC
CDR3aa: CASRRRAGTKIHEQFF

j_gene: TRBJ2-1
abundance: -
v_gene: TRBV27
d_gene: -
CDR3nt: TGTGCCAGCTCGCAGAGGGGAGGATGGTACAATGAGCAGTTCTTC
CDR3aa: CASSQRGGWYNEQFF

j_gene: TRBJ1-1
abundance: -
v_gene: TRBV2
d_gene: TRBD1
CDR3nt: TGTGCCAGCACGCGGGACAGGGGTGAAGCTTTCTTT
CDR3aa: CASTRDRGEAFF

j_gene: TRBJ2-7
abundance: -
v_gene: TRBV18
d_gene: -
CDR3nt: TGTGCCAGCTCGCAAGGACAGCAACGGAGCGGCGAGCAGTACTTC
CDR3aa: CASSQGQQRSGEQYF

j_gene: TRBJ1-1
abundance: few
v_gene: TRBV18
d_gene: TRBD1
CDR3nt: TGTGCCAGCTCACCGAAACAGGGGGCGAACACTGAAGCTTTCTTT
CDR3aa: CASSPKQGANTEAFF

j_gene: TRBJ1-6
abundance: -
v_gene: TRBV2
d_gene: -
CDR3nt: TGTGCCACCATGGCAGGGGCCAGCTCCTATAATTCACCCCTCCACTTT
CDR3aa: CATMAGASSYNSPLHF

j_gene: TRBJ2-1
abundance: -
v_gene: TRBV11-3
d_gene: -
CDR3nt: TGTGCCAGCAGCCTCGGACGGGGATACAATGAGCAGTTCTTC
CDR3aa: CASSLGRGYNEQFF

j_gene: TRBJ2-5
abundance: -
v_gene: TRBV7-6
d_gene: -
CDR3nt: TGTGCCAGCAGCTTAATAGCCCAAGAGACCCAGTACTTC
CDR3aa: CASSLIAQETQYF

j_gene: TRBJ1-5
abundance: -
v_gene: TRBV27
d_gene: TRBD1
CDR3nt: TGTGCCAGCAGTTTATTTTTCGGGACAGGGGGGAACAATCAGCCCCAGCATTTT
CDR3aa: CASSLFFGTGGNNQPQHF

j_gene: TRBJ2-5
abundance: -
v_gene: TRBV5-4
d_gene: -
CDR3nt: TGTGCCAGCAGCCGTCCGGGGGTGGAGACCCAGTACTTC
CDR3aa: CASSRPGVETQYF

j_gene: TRBJ2-3
abundance: few
v_gene: TRBV5-8
d_gene: TRBD2
CDR3nt: TGTGCCAGCAGCACGGGACTAGCGGGAGCCCCAGATACGCAGTATTTT
CDR3aa: CASSTGLAGAPDTQYF

j_gene: TRBJ2-1
abundance: -
v_gene: TRBV5-1
d_gene: TRBD2
CDR3nt: TGCGCCAGCAGCATAGGACTAGCGGCATCAAGGGATGAGCAGTTCTTC
CDR3aa: CASSIGLAASRDEQFF

j_gene: TRBJ1-4
abundance: -
v_gene: TRBV19
d_gene: TRBD1
CDR3nt: TGTGCCAGTAGTTCTTCGACAGGGGGAAATGAAAAACTGTTTTTT
CDR3aa: CASSSSTGGNEKLFF

j_gene: TRBJ2-7
abundance: few
v_gene: TRBV7-9
d_gene: -
CDR3nt: TGTGCCAGCAGCTTAGCGAGGGGCCCTTTTTCTTACGAGCAGTACTTC
CDR3aa: CASSLARGPFSYEQYF

j_gene: TRBJ1-4
abundance: -
v_gene: TRBV10-3
d_gene: -
CDR3nt: TGTGCCATCAGTGCTGAAAGGGAAAAACTGTTTTTT
CDR3aa: CAISAEREKLFF

j_gene: TRBJ2-2
abundance: -
v_gene: TRBV6-5
d_gene: TRBD1
CDR3nt: TGTGCCAGCAGGAGACAGGGTGGAACCGGGGAGCTGTTTTTT
CDR3aa: CASRRQGGTGELFF

j_gene: TRBJ1-1
abundance: -
v_gene: TRBV6-5
d_gene: -
CDR3nt: TGTGCCAGCAGCCGAGACAGCAACGGATACACTGAAGCTTTCTTT
CDR3aa: CASSRDSNGYTEAFF

j_gene: TRBJ1-2
abundance: -
v_gene: TRBV13
d_gene: TRBD1
CDR3nt: TGTGCCAGCTCGCCGGGACAGGGGTCCTATGGCTACACCTTC
CDR3aa: CASSPGQGSYGYTF

j_gene: TRBJ1-2
abundance: -
v_gene: TRBV2
d_gene: -
CDR3nt: TGTGCCAGCAGTGAAGGGGGACATCTATACGGCTACACCTTC
CDR3aa: CASSEGGHLYGYTF

j_gene: TRBJ2-5
abundance: -
v_gene: TRBV12-5
d_gene: TRBD1
CDR3nt: TGTGCTAGTGCCATCGGGACAGCAAAAGAGACCCAGTACTTC
CDR3aa: CASAIGTAKETQYF

j_gene: TRBJ1-2
abundance: -
v_gene: TRBV28
d_gene: -
CDR3nt: TGTGCCAGCAGTTTTGTCCGGGGGGCGAATGGCTACACCTTC
CDR3aa: CASSFVRGANGYTF

j_gene: TRBJ1-5
abundance: -
v_gene: TRBV4-1
d_gene: -
CDR3nt: TGCGCCAGCAGCCAAGTGGGGTTGGTCCAGCCCCAGCATTTT
CDR3aa: CASSQVGLVQPQHF

j_gene: TRBJ2-3
abundance: -
v_gene: TRBV5-5
d_gene: -
CDR3nt: TGTGCCAGCAGCTTGTCTTTTGGGGGCACAGATACGCAGTATTTT
CDR3aa: CASSLSFGGTDTQYF

j_gene: TRBJ2-3
abundance: once
v_gene: TRBV29-1
d_gene: TRBD2
CDR3nt: TGCAGCGTTGAAGGGACTAGCGGCACAGATACGCAGTATTTT
CDR3aa: CSVEGTSGTDTQYF

j_gene: TRBJ2-6
abundance: -
v_gene: TRBV5-4
d_gene: -
CDR3nt: TGTGCCAGCAGCTTGGTTGTCAAGGCTGGGGCCAACGTCCTGACTTTC
CDR3aa: CASSLVVKAGANVLTF

j_gene: TRBJ2-3
abundance: -
v_gene: TRBV7-2
d_gene: -
CDR3nt: TGTGCCAGCAGCCCGACTAGAGCAGATACGCAGTATTTT
CDR3aa: CASSPTRADTQYF